These 23 T cell receptor beta chains share one sample of origin, sequenced in a study of regulatory T cells in long-lasting Graves disease (dated by TCRdb to about 2021). The receptor library was made with multiplex PCR. The reads were generated on an Illumina HiSeq 4000. CDR3 regions were amplified by Arm-PCR with iRepertoire HTBI primers to construct TCR beta libraries. Clones were called with MiXCR by TCRdb after fastp trimmed the public reads at Q25, and only in-frame beta chains were retained. All rows with the same CDR3 protein become a single entry with the most common DNA and genes. The table for this sample lists 250,000 to 300,000 distinct CDR3 sequences; 22% of them were counted only once. The top ten clones comprise roughly three fifths of the sample. Interpreted using the paper, the time point label stands for: persistent/refractory GD, antithyroid drugs over 5 years with positive TRAb. For both TCR sequencing and RNA sequencing, RNA was extracted from PBMCs in TRIzol.

The source material was peripheral blood mononuclear cells (PBMCs), sampled when the disease was refractory, from a patient treated with antithyroid drugs. The source of these receptors is a female donor with Graves disease.

CDR3 nucleotide sequence: TGTGCCAGCAGCTCCCATGAAGATGAGCAGTTCTTC. This sequence encodes CASSSHEDEQFF. The V call is TRBV7-9, the J call TRBJ2-1; no definite D call. V lost 4 bases, J lost 8 bases, and 9 bases lay in between. CDR1 and CDR2 (germline): SEHNR, FQNEAQ (reference sequence). The CDR3 covers 12 residues.

This clonotype was detected a few times. The rearrangement joins TRBV5-1 to TRBJ1-6; D unclear. CDR3 size: 15 residues. Trimming cost V 0 bases and J 0 bases, with 4 bases left between them. CDR1 and CDR2 from the germline V gene are SGHRS and YFSETQ. CDR3 loop: CASSLGHSYNSPLHF. The CDR3 region has the DNA TGCGCCAGCAGCTTGGGACACTCCTATAATTCACCCCTCCACTTT.

The gene calls are TRBV20-1 and TRBJ2-6; D gene unclear. CDR1 DFQATT and CDR2 SNEGSKA come from the germline V gene (reference sequence). The length of the CDR3 is 12 residues. The ends were cut back, 6 bases at V and 3 bases at J, with 6 bases in the middle. The CDR3 region has the DNA TGCAGTGCCTTAAATGGGGCCAACGTCCTGACTTTC. It encodes CSALNGANVLTF.

V gene TRBV7-9 combines with J gene TRBJ1-6; 7 bases match TRBD1. CDR1 and CDR2 (germline): SEHNR, FQNEAQ (reference sequence). V shed 4 bases and J 0 bases; nucleotides not matched to a gene: 18. The length of the CDR3 is 21 residues. The CDR3, as DNA: TGTGCCAGCAGCTCTAAGTTGGCACGGGACAGATCGATCTCCTATAATTCACCCCTCCACTTT. It translates to CASSSKLARDRSISYNSPLHF.

The rearrangement uses TRBV7-2 and TRBJ1-4; the match to TRBD1 covers 7 bases. CDR3 length: 15 residues. The V segment lost 2 bases and the J segment 8 bases; nucleotides outside the gene matches: 8. Germline-derived CDR1 and CDR2 are SGHTA and FQGNSA. CDR3 nucleotide sequence: TGTGCCAGCAGCTTAAGGACAGGACTGGGGGAAAAACTGTTTTTT. This sequence encodes CASSLRTGLGEKLFF.

This clonotype has a single count. The chain uses TRBV24-1 and TRBJ2-2; perhaps TRBD1 as D (6 bases). Looked up from germline, CDR1 is KGHDR and CDR2 is SFDVKD. With 7 bases removed from V and 3 bases from J, the gap between germline ends came to 8 bases. CDR3 length equals 13 residues. CDR3 sequence reads: CATRQGYTGELFF. DNA of the CDR3: TGTGCCACCAGACAGGGATACACCGGGGAGCTGTTTTTT.

In this sample, this clonotype turned up a few times. The chain has TRBV20-1 and TRBJ2-7, with a tentative D call TRBD2 (6 bases). Trimming took off 6 bases at V and 0 bases at J, with 15 bases between the two ends. Germline values: CDR1 DFQATT, CDR2 SNEGSKA (reference sequence). This CDR3 comprises 14 residues. The CDR3 reads CSAFGPSDSYEQYF. The CDR3 DNA reads as TGCAGTGCCTTCGGGCCTAGCGACTCCTACGAGCAGTACTTC.

This chain connects TRBV7-2 to TRBJ1-2; weak D call: TRBD1 (5 bases). The CDR3 is 15 residues long. V lost 5 bases and J lost 1, with 14 bases in between. Germline values: CDR1 SGHTA, CDR2 FQGNSA. This CDR3 is CASSPGDRYNYGYTF. The CDR3 DNA is TGTGCCAGCAGCCCGGGGGACCGATATAACTATGGCTACACCTTC.

This clonotype was seen at least ten times. The V gene is TRBV28, the J gene TRBJ1-5, with D possibly matching TRBD1 (5 bases). This CDR3 spans 12 amino acids. Germline V gene data show CDR1 as MDHEN and CDR2 as SYDVKM. Deletions cut 3 bases from V and 7 bases from J, with 7 bases between. CDR3 sequence (DNA): TGTGCCAGCAGTTTTGGGGGACAGCCCCAGCATTTT. Translation gives CASSFGGQPQHF. Full variable domain (rest looked up from reference TRBV28 and TRBJ1-5): DVKVTQSSRYLVKRTGEKVFLECVQDMDHENMFWYRQDPGLGLRLIYFSYDVKMKEKGDIPEGYSVSREKKERFSLILESASTNQTSMYLCASSFGGQPQHFGDGTRLSIL.

V gene TRBV20-1 combines with J gene TRBJ2-3; D possibly corresponds to TRBD2 (6 bases). This CDR3 has 15 amino acids. Germline V gene sequence: CDR1 DFQATT, CDR2 SNEGSKA (reference sequence). V was cut by 3 bases and J by 0 bases, with 13 bases left in between. CDR3 nucleotides: TGCAGTGCTAGTCAAGGAGGGGCTAGCACAGATACGCAGTATTTT. This translates into CSASQGGASTDTQYF.

V gene TRBV19 combines with J gene TRBJ2-7, with a possible D match to TRBD1 (6 bases). The CDR3 is 15 residues long. V lost 8 bases to trimming and J lost 2 bases, with 19 bases between them. Per germline, CDR1 LNHDA and CDR2 SQIVND (reference sequence). In nucleotides, the CDR3 is TGTGCCAGTGGTAGACAACAGGGTACAGCCTACGAGCAGTACTTC. This codes for CASGRQQGTAYEQYF.

This clonotype showed up many times. The J gene is TRBJ2-5, the V gene TRBV12-3 or TRBV12-4, with 9 bases fitting TRBD1. This CDR3 spans 15 amino acids. The trim removed 6 bases at V and 4 bases at J, leaving 9 bases unmatched. The CDR3 loop reads CASSRGTGYGETQYF. CDR3 nucleotide sequence: TGTGCCAGCAGCCGAGGGACAGGGTACGGAGAGACCCAGTACTTC.

This clonotype was seen only once. The junction does not match germline at one end; this may be a read error. The chain links TRBV20-1 to TRBJ2-1; TRBD2 aligns across 13 bases. This CDR3 contains 15 residues. The V gene's germline CDR1 is DFQATT and CDR2 SNEGSKA (reference sequence). The CDR3 protein is CSASMGLAGYSEQFF. CDR3 in DNA: TGCAGTGCTAGTATGGGACTAGCGGGGTACAGTGAGCAGTTCTTC.

This clonotype was observed many times. V is TRBV2 and J is TRBJ2-5; 7 positions match TRBD2. This CDR3 contains 16 residues. V shed 2 bases and J 3 bases; nucleotides not matched to a gene: 9. The germline V gene encodes CDR1 SNHLY and CDR2 FYNNEI. As DNA, the CDR3 is TGTGCCAGCAGTGAAAACTGGCGGGAGTTGGAAGAGACCCAGTACTTC. Residues: CASSENWRELEETQYF.

This clonotype was recorded many times. The CDR3 DNA follows: TGTGCCAGCAGGGCGGGAGCCTTCGACGAGCAGTACTTC. Translating it yields CASRAGAFDEQYF. This rearrangement joins TRBV28 to TRBJ2-7; 7 bases are a match to TRBD2. Germline lookup yields CDR1 MDHEN and CDR2 SYDVKM. This CDR3 comprises 13 residues. Germline trimming cut 6 bases from V and 5 bases from J; bases unmatched to any gene: 7.

This chain links TRBV28 with TRBJ2-4; the D gene is possibly TRBD2 (6 bases). The CDR3 has 15 amino acids. From germline, CDR1 is MDHEN and CDR2 SYDVKM. V shed 6 bases and J shed 0 bases, with 12 bases lying between them. CDR3 protein: CASRGTLIAKNIQYF. The CDR3 DNA reads as TGTGCCAGCAGGGGGACTCTGATAGCCAAAAACATTCAGTACTTC. The full variable domain, rest sourced from reference TRBV28 and TRBJ2-4, is DVKVTQSSRYLVKRTGEKVFLECVQDMDHENMFWYRQDPGLGLRLIYFSYDVKMKEKGDIPEGYSVSREKKERFSLILESASTNQTSMYLCASRGTLIAKNIQYFGAGTRLSVL.

This clonotype was observed at least ten times. This chain connects TRBV6-5 to TRBJ1-5, with a possible D match to TRBD1 (6 bases). V lost 4 bases and J lost 6, with 13 bases in between. The germline V gene encodes CDR1 MNHEY and CDR2 SVGAGI. The CDR3 sequence is 14 residues long. This CDR3 reads CASSSSGDGQPQHF. The CDR3 DNA reads as TGTGCCAGCAGTTCGTCAGGGGATGGTCAGCCCCAGCATTTT.

This clonotype was found many times. This chain links TRBV6-2 or TRBV6-3 with TRBJ2-7, with D tentatively TRBD1 or TRBD2 (5 bases each). In germline, CDR1 is MNHEY, CDR2 SVGEGT. This CDR3 is built from 13 residues. Trimming removed 7 bases at V and 2 bases at J, with 12 bases between. CDR3: CASTRDLAYEQYF. DNA for the CDR3: TGTGCCAGCACCCGGGACCTGGCCTACGAGCAGTACTTC.

This chain links TRBV3-1 with TRBJ2-1, with 11 nucleotides matching TRBD2. Per the germline V gene, CDR1 is LGHDT and CDR2 is YNNKEL (reference sequence). V was clipped by 4 bases and J by 7 bases; unmatched bases: 18. The CDR3 sequence is 19 residues long. The CDR3 DNA follows: TGTGCCAGCAGCCCTACCACTAGCGGGAGCATCTGGTGGATGAATGAGCAGTTCTTC. Its protein is CASSPTTSGSIWWMNEQFF.

This chain joins TRBV29-1 and TRBJ2-7; D uncertain. The CDR3 totals 13 residues. V was shortened by 0 bases and J by 2 bases, with 8 bases between the two germline ends. Per the germline V gene, CDR1 is SQVTM and CDR2 is ANQGSEA. CDR3 in amino acids: CSVEDSQTYEQYF. The CDR3 DNA sequence: TGCAGCGTTGAAGATTCACAGACCTACGAGCAGTACTTC.

The chain couples TRBV7-8 to TRBJ1-1; 8 nucleotides line up with TRBD1. This CDR3 has 14 residues. Germline CDR1 SGHVS, CDR2 FQNEAQ. V was clipped by 5 bases and J by 4 bases; unmatched bases: 6. The CDR3 here is CASSLNQGATEAFF. In nucleotides, the CDR3 is TGTGCCAGCAGCCTAAACCAGGGGGCCACTGAAGCTTTCTTT.

This chain joins TRBV10-2 and TRBJ2-7; 7 bases fit TRBD2. The CDR3 loop spans 12 amino acids. The V and J ends lost 4 bases and 6 bases, in that order; junction bases with no gene match: 3. The germline V gene has CDR1 WSHSY and CDR2 SAAADI. CDR3 amino acids: CASSAGLLEQYF. CDR3 DNA sequence: TGCGCCAGCAGTGCGGGACTACTCGAGCAGTACTTC.

A few counts support this clonotype. The chain joins TRBV10-3 to TRBJ2-7; TRBD2 agrees at 14 bases. The CDR3 sequence is 15 residues long. Germline trimming cut 10 bases from V and 6 bases from J; bases unmatched to any gene: 11. CDR1 and CDR2 (germline): ENHRY, SYGVKD. The DNA of the CDR3 is TGTGCCAACTCCGAGGGACTAGCGGGAGCTGCCGAGCAGTACTTC. Translation gives CANSEGLAGAAEQYF.